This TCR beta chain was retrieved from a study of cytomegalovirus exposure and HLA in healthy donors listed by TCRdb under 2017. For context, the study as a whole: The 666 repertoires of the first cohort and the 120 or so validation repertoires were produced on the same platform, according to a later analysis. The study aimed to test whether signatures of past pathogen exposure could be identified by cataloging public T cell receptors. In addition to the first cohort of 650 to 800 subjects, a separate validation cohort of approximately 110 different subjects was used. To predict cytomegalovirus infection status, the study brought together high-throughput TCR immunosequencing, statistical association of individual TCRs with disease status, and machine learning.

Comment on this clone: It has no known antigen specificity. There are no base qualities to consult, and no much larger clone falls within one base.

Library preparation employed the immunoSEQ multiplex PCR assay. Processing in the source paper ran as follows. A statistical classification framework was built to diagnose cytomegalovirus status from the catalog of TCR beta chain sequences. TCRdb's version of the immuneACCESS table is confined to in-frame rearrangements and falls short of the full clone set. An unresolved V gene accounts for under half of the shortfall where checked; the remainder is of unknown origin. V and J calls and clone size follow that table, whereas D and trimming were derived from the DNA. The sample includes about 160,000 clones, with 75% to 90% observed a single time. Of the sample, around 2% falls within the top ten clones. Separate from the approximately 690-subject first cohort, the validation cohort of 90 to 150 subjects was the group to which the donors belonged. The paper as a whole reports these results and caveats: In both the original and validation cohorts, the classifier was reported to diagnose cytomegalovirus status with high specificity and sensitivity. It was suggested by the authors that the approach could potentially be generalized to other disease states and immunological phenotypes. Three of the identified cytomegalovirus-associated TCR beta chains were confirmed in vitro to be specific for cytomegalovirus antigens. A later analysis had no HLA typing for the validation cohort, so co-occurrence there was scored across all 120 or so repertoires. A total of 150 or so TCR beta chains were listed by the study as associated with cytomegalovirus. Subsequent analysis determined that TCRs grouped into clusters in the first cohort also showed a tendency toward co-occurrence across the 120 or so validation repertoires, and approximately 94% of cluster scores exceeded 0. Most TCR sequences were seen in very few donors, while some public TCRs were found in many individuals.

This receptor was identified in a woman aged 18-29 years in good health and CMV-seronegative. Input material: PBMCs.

The DNA is TGTGCCAGCAGCAGGGAGGGGGTGGCAAATGAAAAACTGTTTTTT. This yields the protein CASSREGVANEKLFF. The V gene is TRBV6-5 and the J gene is TRBJ1-4; a tentative D match to TRBD1 spans 6 bases. Its CDR3 holds 15 amino acids, cysteine through phenylalanine. The retained sequence is limited to the CDR3, 45 bases, with the frame set at the first base. CDR1 and CDR2 are drawn from the germline V gene: MNHEY, SVGAGI. A distance of 16 bases separates the germline ends of V and J, which lose 6 bases and 5 bases respectively.